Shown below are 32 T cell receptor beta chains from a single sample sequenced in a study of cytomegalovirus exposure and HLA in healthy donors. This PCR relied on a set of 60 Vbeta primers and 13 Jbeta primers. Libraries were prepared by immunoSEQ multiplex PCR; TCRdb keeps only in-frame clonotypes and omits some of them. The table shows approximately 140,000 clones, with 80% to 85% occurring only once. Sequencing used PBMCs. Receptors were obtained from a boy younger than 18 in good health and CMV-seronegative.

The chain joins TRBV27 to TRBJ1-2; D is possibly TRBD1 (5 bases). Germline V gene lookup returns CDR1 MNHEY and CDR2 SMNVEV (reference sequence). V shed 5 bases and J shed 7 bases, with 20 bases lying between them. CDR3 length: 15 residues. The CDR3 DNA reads TGTGCCAGCAGTCCTATTTGGGCCCAGGGATCTGGCTACACCTTC. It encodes CASSPIWAQGSGYTF.

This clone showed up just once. This CDR3 is CASSPPRMNTGELFF. Written as DNA, the CDR3 is TGTGCCAGCAGCCCCCCGAGGATGAACACCGGGGAGCTGTTTTTT. The chain combines TRBV11-2 with TRBJ2-2, with unresolved D. This CDR3 is built from 15 residues. Germline V gene lookup returns CDR1 SGHAT and CDR2 FQNNGV. Trimming stripped 5 bases from V and 1 base from J, with 11 bases between.

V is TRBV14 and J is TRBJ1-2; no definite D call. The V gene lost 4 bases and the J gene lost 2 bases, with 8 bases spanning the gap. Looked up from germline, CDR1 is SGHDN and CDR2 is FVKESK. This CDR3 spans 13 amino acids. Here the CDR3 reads CASSLTVNYGYTF. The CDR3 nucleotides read TGTGCCAGCAGCCTTACGGTAAACTATGGCTACACCTTC.

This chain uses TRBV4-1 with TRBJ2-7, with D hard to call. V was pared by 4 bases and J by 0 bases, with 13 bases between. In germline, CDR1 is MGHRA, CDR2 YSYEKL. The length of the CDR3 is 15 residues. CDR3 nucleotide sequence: TGCGCCAGCAGCCCCCTATCTTCGAGCTCCTACGAGCAGTACTTC. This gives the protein CASSPLSSSSYEQYF.

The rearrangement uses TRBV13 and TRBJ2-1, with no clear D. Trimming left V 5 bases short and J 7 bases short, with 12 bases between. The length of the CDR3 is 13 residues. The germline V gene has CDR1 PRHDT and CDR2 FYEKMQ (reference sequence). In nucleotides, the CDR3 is TGTGCCAGCAGCCCGAGCCCTTTTAATGAGCAGTTCTTC. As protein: CASSPSPFNEQFF.

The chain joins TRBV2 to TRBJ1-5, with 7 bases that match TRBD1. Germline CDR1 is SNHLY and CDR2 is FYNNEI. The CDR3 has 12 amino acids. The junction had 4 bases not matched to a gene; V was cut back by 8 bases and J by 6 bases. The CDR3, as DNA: TGTGCCAGCGGTACAGGGGTTCAGCCCCAGCATTTT. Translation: CASGTGVQPQHF.

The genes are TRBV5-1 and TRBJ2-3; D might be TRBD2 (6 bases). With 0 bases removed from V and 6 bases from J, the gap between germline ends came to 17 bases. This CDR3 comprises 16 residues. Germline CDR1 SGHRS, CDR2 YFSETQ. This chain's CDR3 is CASSLAERAPPDTQYF. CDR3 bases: TGCGCCAGCAGCTTGGCCGAGCGGGCCCCTCCGGATACGCAGTATTTT.

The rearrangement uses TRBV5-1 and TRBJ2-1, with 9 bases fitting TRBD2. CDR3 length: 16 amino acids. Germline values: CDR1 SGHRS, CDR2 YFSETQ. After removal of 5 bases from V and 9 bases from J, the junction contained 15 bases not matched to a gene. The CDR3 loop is CASRAAAGGLPSEQFF. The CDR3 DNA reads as TGCGCCAGCAGGGCCGCAGCGGGAGGTTTACCGAGTGAGCAGTTCTTC.

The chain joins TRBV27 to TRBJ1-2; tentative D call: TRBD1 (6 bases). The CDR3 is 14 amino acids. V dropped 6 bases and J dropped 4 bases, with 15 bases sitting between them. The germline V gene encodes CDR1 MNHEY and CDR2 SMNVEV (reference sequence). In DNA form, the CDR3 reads TGTGCCAGCAGAAAGCGGGACACCCTCTATGGCTACACCTTC. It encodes CASRKRDTLYGYTF.

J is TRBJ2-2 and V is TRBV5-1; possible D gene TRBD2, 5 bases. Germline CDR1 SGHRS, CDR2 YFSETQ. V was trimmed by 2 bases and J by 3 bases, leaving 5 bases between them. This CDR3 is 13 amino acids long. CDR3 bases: TGCGCCAGCAGCTTAGCGGACACCGGGGAGCTGTTTTTT. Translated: CASSLADTGELFF.

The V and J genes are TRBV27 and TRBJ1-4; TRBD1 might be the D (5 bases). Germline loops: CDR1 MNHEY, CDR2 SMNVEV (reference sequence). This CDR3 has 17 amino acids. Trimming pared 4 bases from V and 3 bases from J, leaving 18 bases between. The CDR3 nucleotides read TGTGCCAGCAGTTCCTCGGGACTCTATGCTTCTAATGAAAAACTGTTTTTT. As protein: CASSSSGLYASNEKLFF.

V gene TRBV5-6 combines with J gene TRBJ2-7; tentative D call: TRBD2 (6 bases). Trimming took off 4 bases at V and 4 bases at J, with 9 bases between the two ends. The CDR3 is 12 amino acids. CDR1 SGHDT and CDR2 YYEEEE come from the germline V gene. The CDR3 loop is CASSGGVYEQYF. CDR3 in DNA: TGTGCCAGCAGCGGCGGGGTTTACGAGCAGTACTTC.

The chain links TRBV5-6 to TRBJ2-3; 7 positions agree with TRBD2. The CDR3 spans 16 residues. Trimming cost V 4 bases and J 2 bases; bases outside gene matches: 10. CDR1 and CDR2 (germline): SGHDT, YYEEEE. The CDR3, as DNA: TGTGCCAGCAGCCCTGAATTGGGACTATACACAGATACGCAGTATTTT. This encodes CASSPELGLYTDTQYF.

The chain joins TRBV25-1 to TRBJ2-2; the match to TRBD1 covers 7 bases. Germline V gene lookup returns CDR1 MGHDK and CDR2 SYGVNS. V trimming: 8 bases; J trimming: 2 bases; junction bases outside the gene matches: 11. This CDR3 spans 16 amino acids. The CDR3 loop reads CASGEDRASNTGELFF. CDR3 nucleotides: TGTGCCAGCGGGGAAGACAGGGCCTCAAACACCGGGGAGCTGTTTTTT. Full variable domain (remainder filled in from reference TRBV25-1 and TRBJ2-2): EADIYQTPRYLVIGTGKKITLECSQTMGHDKMYWYQQDPGMELHLIHYSYGVNSTEKGDLSSESTVSRIRTEHFPLTLESARPSHTSQYLCASGEDRASNTGELFFGEGSRLTVL.

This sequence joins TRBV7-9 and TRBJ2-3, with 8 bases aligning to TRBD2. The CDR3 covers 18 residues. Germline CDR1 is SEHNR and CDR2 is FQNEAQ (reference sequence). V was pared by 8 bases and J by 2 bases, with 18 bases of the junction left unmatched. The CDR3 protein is CASGRTSGDLLYTDTQYF. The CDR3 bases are TGTGCCAGCGGTCGCACTAGCGGAGACCTTCTTTACACAGATACGCAGTATTTT. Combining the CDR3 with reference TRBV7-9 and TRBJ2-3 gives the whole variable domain DTGVSQNPRHKITKRGQNVTFRCDPISEHNRLYWYRQTLGQGPEFLTYFQNEAQLEKSRLLSDRFSAERPKGSFSTLEIQRTEQGDSAMYLCASGRTSGDLLYTDTQYFGPGTRLTVL.

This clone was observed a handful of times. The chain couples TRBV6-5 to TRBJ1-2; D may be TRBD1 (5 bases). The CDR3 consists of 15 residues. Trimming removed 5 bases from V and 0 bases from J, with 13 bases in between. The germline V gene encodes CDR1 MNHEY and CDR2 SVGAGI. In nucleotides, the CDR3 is TGTGCCAGCAGTCCCCACGGGGGAACTAACTATGGCTACACCTTC. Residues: CASSPHGGTNYGYTF.

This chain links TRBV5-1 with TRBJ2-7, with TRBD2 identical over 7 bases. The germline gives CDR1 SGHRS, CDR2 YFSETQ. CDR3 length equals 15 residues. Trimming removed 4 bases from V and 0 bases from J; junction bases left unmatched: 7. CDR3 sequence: CASSSGDLSSYEQYF. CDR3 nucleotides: TGCGCCAGCAGCAGCGGGGACCTCAGCTCCTACGAGCAGTACTTC. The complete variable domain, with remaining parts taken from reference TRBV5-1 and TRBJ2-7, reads KAGVTQTPRYLIKTRGQQVTLSCSPISGHRSVSWYQQTPGQGLQFLFEYFSETQRNKGNFPGRFSGRQFSNSRSEMNVSTLELGDSALYLCASSSGDLSSYEQYFGPGTRLTVT.

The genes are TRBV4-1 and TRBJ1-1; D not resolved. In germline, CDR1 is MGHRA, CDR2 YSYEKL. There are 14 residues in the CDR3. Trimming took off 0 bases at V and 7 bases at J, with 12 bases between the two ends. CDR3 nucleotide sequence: TGCGCCAGCAGCCAAGATTCCCTGACATTTGAAGCTTTCTTT. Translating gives CASSQDSLTFEAFF.

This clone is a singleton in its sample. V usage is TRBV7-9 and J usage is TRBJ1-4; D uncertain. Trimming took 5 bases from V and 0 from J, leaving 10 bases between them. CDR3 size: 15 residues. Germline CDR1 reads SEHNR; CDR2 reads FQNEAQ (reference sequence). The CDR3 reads CASSALEATNEKLFF. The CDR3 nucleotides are TGTGCCAGCAGCGCCCTCGAGGCAACTAATGAAAAACTGTTTTTT.

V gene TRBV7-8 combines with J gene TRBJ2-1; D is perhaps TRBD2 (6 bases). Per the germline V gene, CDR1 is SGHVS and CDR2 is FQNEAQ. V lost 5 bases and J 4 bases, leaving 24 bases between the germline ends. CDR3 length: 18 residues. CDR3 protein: CASSHLFKRPGTYNEQFF. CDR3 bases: TGTGCCAGCAGCCACCTTTTCAAACGGCCAGGGACTTACAATGAGCAGTTCTTC.

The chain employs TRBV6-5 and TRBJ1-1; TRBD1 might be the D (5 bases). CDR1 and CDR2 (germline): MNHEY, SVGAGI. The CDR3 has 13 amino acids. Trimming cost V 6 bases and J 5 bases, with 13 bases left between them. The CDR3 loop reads CASSWGLVTEAFF. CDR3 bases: TGTGCCAGCAGCTGGGGCCTCGTAACTGAAGCTTTCTTT.

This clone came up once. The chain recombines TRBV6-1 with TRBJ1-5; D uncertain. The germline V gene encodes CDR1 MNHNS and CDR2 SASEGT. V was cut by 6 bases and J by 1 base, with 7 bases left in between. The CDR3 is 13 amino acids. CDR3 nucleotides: TGTGCCAGCAGCCCGGTAAGCAATCAGCCCCAGCATTTT. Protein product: CASSPVSNQPQHF.

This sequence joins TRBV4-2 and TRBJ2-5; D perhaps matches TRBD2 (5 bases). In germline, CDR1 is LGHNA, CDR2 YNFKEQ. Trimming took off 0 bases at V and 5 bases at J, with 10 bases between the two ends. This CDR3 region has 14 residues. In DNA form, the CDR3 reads TGTGCCAGCAGCCAAGATGGGGAGCGGGAGACCCAGTACTTC. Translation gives CASSQDGERETQYF.

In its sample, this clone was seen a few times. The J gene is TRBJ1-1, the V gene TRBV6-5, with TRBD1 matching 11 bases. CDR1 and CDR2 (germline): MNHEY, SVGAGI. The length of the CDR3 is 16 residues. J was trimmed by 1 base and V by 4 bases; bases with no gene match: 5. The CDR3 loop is CASSWGQGVANTEAFF. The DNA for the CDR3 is TGTGCCAGCAGTTGGGGACAGGGGGTAGCGAACACTGAAGCTTTCTTT.

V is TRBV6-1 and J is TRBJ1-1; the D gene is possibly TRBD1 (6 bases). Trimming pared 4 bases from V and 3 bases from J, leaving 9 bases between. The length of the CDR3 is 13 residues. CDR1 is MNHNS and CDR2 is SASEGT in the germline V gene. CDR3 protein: CASSVTGYTEAFF. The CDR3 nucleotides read TGTGCCAGCAGTGTTACAGGGTACACTGAAGCTTTCTTT.

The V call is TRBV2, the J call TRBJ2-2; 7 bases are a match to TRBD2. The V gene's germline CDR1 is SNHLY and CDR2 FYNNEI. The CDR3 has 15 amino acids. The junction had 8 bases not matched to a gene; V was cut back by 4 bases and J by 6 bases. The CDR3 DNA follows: TGTGCCAGCAGTGTTAGCGGGCTTAGCGCCGGGGAGCTGTTTTTT. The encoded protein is CASSVSGLSAGELFF.

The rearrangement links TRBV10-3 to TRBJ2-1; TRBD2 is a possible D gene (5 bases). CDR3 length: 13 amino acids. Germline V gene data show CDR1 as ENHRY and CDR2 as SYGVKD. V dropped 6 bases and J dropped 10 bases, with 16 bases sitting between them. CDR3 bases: TGTGCCATCAGCTCGACTCAGCCGGGGGAGCAGTTCTTC. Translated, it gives CAISSTQPGEQFF.

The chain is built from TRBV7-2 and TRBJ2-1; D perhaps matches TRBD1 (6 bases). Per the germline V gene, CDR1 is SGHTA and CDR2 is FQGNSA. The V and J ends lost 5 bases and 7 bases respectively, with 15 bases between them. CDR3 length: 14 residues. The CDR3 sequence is CASSPSRGLNEQFF. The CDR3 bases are TGTGCCAGCAGCCCAAGCAGGGGCTTAAATGAGCAGTTCTTC.

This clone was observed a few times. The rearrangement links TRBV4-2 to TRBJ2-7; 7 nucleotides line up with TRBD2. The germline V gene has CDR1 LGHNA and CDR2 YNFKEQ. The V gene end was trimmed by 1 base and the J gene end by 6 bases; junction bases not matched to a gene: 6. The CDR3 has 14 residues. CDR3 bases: TGTGCCAGCAGCCAAGGGGCGGGAGACGGCGAGCAGTACTTC. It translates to CASSQGAGDGEQYF.

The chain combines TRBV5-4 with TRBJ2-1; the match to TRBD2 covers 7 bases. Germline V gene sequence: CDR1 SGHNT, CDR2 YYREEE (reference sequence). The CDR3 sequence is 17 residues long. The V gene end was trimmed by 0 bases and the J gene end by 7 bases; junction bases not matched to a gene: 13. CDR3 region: CASSLEFQREWGNEQFF. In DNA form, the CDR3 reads TGTGCCAGCAGCTTGGAGTTCCAGCGGGAATGGGGTAATGAGCAGTTCTTC. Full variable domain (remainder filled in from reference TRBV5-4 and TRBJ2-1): ETGVTQSPTHLIKTRGQQVTLRCSSQSGHNTVSWYQQALGQGPQFIFQYYREEENGRGNFPPRFSGLQFPNYSSELNVNALELDDSALYLCASSLEFQREWGNEQFFGPGTRLTVL.

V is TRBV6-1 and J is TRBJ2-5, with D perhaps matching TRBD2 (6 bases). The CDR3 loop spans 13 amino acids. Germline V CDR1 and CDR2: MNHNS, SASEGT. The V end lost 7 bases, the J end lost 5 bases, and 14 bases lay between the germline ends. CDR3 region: CASTWRDWETQYF. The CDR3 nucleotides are TGTGCCAGCACTTGGCGGGATTGGGAGACCCAGTACTTC.

The CDR3 nucleotides are TGTGCCTGGAGTGGTTCCCGCGGCGAGACCCAGTACTTC. Translated, it gives CAWSGSRGETQYF. The rearrangement joins TRBV30 to TRBJ2-5, with D unclear. The V gene's germline CDR1 is GTSNPN and CDR2 SVGIG (reference sequence). CDR3 size: 13 residues. Trimming removed 1 base from V and 5 bases from J, with 11 bases in between.